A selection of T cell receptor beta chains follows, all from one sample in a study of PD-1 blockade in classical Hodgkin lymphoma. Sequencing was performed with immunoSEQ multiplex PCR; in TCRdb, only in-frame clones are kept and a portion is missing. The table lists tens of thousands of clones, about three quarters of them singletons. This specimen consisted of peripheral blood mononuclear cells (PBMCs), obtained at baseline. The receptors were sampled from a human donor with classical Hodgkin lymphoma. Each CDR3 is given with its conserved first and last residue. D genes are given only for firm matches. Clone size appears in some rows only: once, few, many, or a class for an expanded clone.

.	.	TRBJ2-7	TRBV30	CAWSEIYEQYF	TGTGCCTGGAGTGAAATCTACGAGCAGTACTTC
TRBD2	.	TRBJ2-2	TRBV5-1	CASSFSSGGPTGELFF	TGCGCCAGCAGCTTTTCTAGCGGGGGTCCCACCGGGGAGCTGTTTTTT
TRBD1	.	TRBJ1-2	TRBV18	CASSAGQGTDGYTF	TGTGCCAGCTCCGCGGGACAGGGAACGGATGGCTACACCTTC
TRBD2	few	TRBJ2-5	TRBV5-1	CASTSMAGGLQETQYF	TGCGCCAGCACAAGTATGGCGGGGGGCCTCCAAGAGACCCAGTACTTC
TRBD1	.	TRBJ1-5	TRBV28	CASSPQGVVSNQPQHF	TGTGCCAGCAGTCCCCAGGGGGTGGTTAGCAATCAGCCCCAGCATTTT
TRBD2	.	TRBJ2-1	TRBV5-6	CASSLGGRLNEQFF	TGTGCCAGCAGCTTGGGCGGGAGATTAAATGAGCAGTTCTTC
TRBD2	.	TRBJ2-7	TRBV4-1	CASSQIPGGASYEQYF	TGCGCCAGCAGCCAAATCCCCGGGGGGGCTTCCTACGAGCAGTACTTC
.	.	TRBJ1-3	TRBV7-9	CASSSRDGTGNTIYF	TGTGCCAGCAGCTCCCGGGACGGAACTGGAAACACCATATATTTT
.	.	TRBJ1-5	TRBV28	CASSLRVMLFSFF	TGTGCCAGCAGTTTACGTGTTATGTTATTTTCTTTTTTT
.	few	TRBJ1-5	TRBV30	CAWSVYGGREPQHF	TGTGCCTGGAGTGTATACGGGGGCAGGGAGCCCCAGCATTTT
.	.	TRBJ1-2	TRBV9	CASSVDAVRDYGYTF	TGTGCCAGCAGCGTAGACGCGGTGAGAGACTATGGCTACACCTTC
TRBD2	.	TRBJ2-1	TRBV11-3	CASSLERREGPYNEQFF	TGTGCCAGCAGCTTAGAAAGGCGGGAGGGCCCATACAATGAGCAGTTCTTC
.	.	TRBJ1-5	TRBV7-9	CASSFAGNQPQHF	TGTGCCAGCAGCTTCGCGGGGAATCAGCCCCAGCATTTT
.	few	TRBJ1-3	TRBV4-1	CASSHFSSSGNTIYF	TGCGCCAGCAGCCATTTCAGTAGCTCTGGAAACACCATATATTTT
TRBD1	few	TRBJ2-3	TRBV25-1	CATATTGSWTDTQYF	TGTGCCACCGCCACGACAGGGAGCTGGACAGATACGCAGTATTTT
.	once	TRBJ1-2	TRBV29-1	CSVEIEANSRGYTF	TGCAGCGTTGAGATAGAGGCCAACTCTCGGGGCTACACCTTC
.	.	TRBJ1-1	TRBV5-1	CASSLSGGNTEAFF	TGCGCCAGCAGCTTGTCCGGGGGGAACACTGAAGCTTTCTTT
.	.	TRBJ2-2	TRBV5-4	CASSHSGTQNTGGLFF	TGTGCCAGCAGCCATTCCGGGACCCAGAACACCGGGGGGCTGTTTTTT